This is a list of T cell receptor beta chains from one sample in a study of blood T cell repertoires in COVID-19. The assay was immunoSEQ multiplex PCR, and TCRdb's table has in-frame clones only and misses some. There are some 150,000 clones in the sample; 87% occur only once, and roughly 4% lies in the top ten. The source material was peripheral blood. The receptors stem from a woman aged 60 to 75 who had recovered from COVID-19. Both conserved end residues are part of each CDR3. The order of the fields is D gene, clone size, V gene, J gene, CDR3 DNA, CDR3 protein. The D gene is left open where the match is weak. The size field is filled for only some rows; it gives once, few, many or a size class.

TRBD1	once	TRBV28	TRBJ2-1	TGTGCCAGCAGTGAACAGGGGCGGGACAATGAGCAGTTCTTC	CASSEQGRDNEQFF
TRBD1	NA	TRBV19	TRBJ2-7	TGTGCCAGTAGTATAGCGGGACAGGGGTCGTACGAGCAGTACTTC	CASSIAGQGSYEQYF
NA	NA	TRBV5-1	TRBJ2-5	TGCGCCAGCAGCTTGGTGACAGCCCAAGAGACCCAGTACTTC	CASSLVTAQETQYF
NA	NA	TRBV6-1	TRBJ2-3	TGTGCCAGCAGTGAAACGTGGGGGGGCACAGATACGCAGTATTTT	CASSETWGGTDTQYF
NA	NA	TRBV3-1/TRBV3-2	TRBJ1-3	TGTGCCAGCAGCCCCCAGGGGAGCTCTGGAAACACCATATATTTT	CASSPQGSSGNTIYF
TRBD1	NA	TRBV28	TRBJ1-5	TGTGCCAGCAGGCCCCCGGACAGGGCACAGCATTTT	CASRPPDRAQHF
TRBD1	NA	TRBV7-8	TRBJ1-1	TGTGCCAGCAGCTTACCCGGGACAGGGGGCACTGAAGCTTTCTTT	CASSLPGTGGTEAFF
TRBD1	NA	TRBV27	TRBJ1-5	TGTGCCAGCAGTTTGGGGACAGGGAGTCCCCAGCATTTT	CASSLGTGSPQHF
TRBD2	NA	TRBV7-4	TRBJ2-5	TGTGCCAGCAGCTTAGAACTCAGCGGGGGGATCCAAGAGACCCAGTACTTC	CASSLELSGGIQETQYF
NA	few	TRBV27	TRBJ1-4	TGTGCCAGCAGTTTATTGGGGGGTAGAGAAAAACTGTTTTTT	CASSLLGGREKLFF
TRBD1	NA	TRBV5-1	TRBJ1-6	TGCGCCAGCAGCTTGGCCGGGACAGGGGCCGCTTCACCCCTCCACTTT	CASSLAGTGAASPLHF
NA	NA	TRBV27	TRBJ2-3	TGTGCCAGCAGTTTAAAGGTGATGGGCTTTAGCACAGATACGCAGTATTTT	CASSLKVMGFSTDTQYF
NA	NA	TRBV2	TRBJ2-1	TGTGCCAGCAGGGTAGGGGGTGAGCAGTTCTTC	CASRVGGEQFF
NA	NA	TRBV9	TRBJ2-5	TGTGCCAGCAGCGTAGCAGCTGCCAGGCAGTACCAAGAGACCCAGTACTTC	CASSVAAARQYQETQYF
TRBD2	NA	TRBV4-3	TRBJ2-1	TGCGCCAGCAGCCAAGGCCTTGGCGGGGGGCCAGGGAGCTACAATGAGCAGTTCTTC	CASSQGLGGGPGSYNEQFF
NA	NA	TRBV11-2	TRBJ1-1	TGTGCCAGCAGCTTATCACGGGGAGGGATTGTAGGAACTGAAGCTTTCTTT	CASSLSRGGIVGTEAFF
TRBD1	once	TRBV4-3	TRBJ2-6	TGCGCCATTCCAGGGGGCTCTGGGGCCAACGTCCTGACTTTC	CAIPGGSGANVLTF
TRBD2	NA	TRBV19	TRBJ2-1	TGTGCCAGTAGTAGCCTCGGGACTAGCGGGGGGGTTGAGCAGTTCTTC	CASSSLGTSGGVEQFF
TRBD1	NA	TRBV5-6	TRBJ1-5	TGTGCCAGCAGCTTGGGGGGACAGCATCAGCCCCAGCATTTT	CASSLGGQHQPQHF
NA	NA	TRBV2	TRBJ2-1	TGTGCCAGCAGTAGGGACTCGACCAATGAGCAGTTCTTC	CASSRDSTNEQFF